The 2 T cell receptor beta chains presented below share a single source sample, sequenced in a study of T cell repertoires in cytomegalovirus infection. TCRdb fed the reads into MiXCR, producing one record per CDR3 protein. The sample has about 240,000 distinct CDR3 sequences; approximately 7% are singletons. The sequencing sample was made of PBMCs. The receptors stem from a human donor in good health (CMV status not recorded). Some clones in this sample may be carry-over from other donors' samples.

This clonotype was counted many times. CDR3 DNA: TGCGCCAGCAGCCCGCAGCAACAGGGAACAAGGGGCTACACCTTC. This gives the protein CASSPQQQGTRGYTF. V and J are TRBV4-1 and TRBJ1-2, with a possible D match to TRBD1 (6 bases). The V end lost 4 bases, the J end lost 8 bases, and 20 bases lay between the germline ends. The CDR3 is made up of 15 amino acids. Germline V lookup: CDR1 MGHRA, CDR2 YSYEKL.

This clonotype was seen repeatedly, ten times or more. The chain combines TRBV7-2 with TRBJ1-1; TRBD1 matches 9 bases. J lost 1 base, V lost 1 base, and 1 base had no gene match. This CDR3 is built from 15 residues. Germline V gene data show CDR1 as SGHTA and CDR2 as FQGNSA. CDR3 loop: CASSLVGQGNTEAFF. The CDR3, as DNA: TGTGCCAGCAGCTTAGTGGGACAGGGGAACACTGAAGCTTTCTTT.